These 8 T cell receptor beta chains were sequenced from one sample in a study of response to subunit inactivated influenza vaccine. TCRdb independently ran MiXCR on the RT-PCR reads; one entry per CDR3 protein. The sample consists of 500,000 to 600,000 distinct CDR3 sequences, roughly 10% of them appearing once. The same specimen was also included in a second study, on T cells expressing NK-cell markers. That report notes: 5'RACE template switching with UMIs produced the TCR beta cDNA.

Sequencing was performed on PBMCs from blood, taken on the day of vaccination. The receptors derive from a man aged 50-60 years who received an inactivated influenza vaccine.

The rearrangement joins TRBV6-1 to TRBJ2-1; TRBD2 matches 10 bases. V was clipped by 7 bases and J by 7 bases; unmatched bases: 13. The CDR3 spans 16 residues. Per the germline V gene, CDR1 is MNHNS and CDR2 is SASEGT. The CDR3 bases are TGTGCCAGCACCGGACAGGAGCGGGGGGGCCGTAATGAGCAGTTCTTC. This translates into CASTGQERGGRNEQFF.

There are a few counts of this clonotype. The chain joins TRBV6-1 to TRBJ1-5; D might be TRBD1 (5 bases). V was trimmed by 3 bases and J by 6 bases, leaving 15 bases between them. The CDR3 runs to 15 residues. Looked up from germline, CDR1 is MNHNS and CDR2 is SASEGT. CDR3 nucleotides: TGTGCCAGCAGTGAGTTTTCCTTGGGGGTTCAGCCCCAGCATTTT. Protein: CASSEFSLGVQPQHF.

The CDR3: CSASRQGAAETQYF. CDR3 nucleotide sequence: TGCAGTGCCAGTAGACAGGGGGCGGCTGAGACCCAGTACTTC. The J gene is TRBJ2-5, the V gene TRBV20-1; TRBD1 agrees at 10 bases. Trimming took 6 bases from V and 5 from J; bases not matched to a gene: 9. There are 14 residues in the CDR3. Germline CDR1 DFQATT, CDR2 SNEGSKA (reference sequence).

V usage is TRBV11-2 and J usage is TRBJ2-7; 7 nucleotides align to TRBD1. The CDR3 contains 16 residues. V shed 3 bases and J 2 bases; nucleotides not matched to a gene: 10. CDR1 is SGHAT and CDR2 is FQNNGV in the germline V gene. This CDR3 is CASSFPGQILTYEQYF. The CDR3 region has the DNA TGTGCCAGCAGCTTTCCGGGACAGATCTTAACCTACGAGCAGTACTTC.

This clonotype was found many times. The chain joins TRBV4-1 to TRBJ2-7, with no clear D. CDR3 length equals 15 residues. Trimming took 4 bases from V and 0 from J, leaving 13 bases between them. Germline-derived CDR1 and CDR2 are MGHRA and YSYEKL. DNA for the CDR3: TGCGCCAGCAGCCCCAAGATTGTTAGCTCCTACGAGCAGTACTTC. It yields the protein CASSPKIVSSYEQYF.

Ten or more counts support this clonotype. V gene TRBV12-3 or TRBV12-4 combines with J gene TRBJ2-5; D uncertain. CDR3 length: 11 amino acids. V was pared by 6 bases and J by 4 bases, with 6 bases between. The chain's CDR3 is CASSHGETQYF. Here the CDR3 DNA reads TGTGCCAGCAGCCACGGAGAGACCCAGTACTTC.

The table lists this clonotype with many counts. V gene TRBV10-3 combines with J gene TRBJ1-5, with TRBD1 matching 7 bases. Losses at the gene ends were 3 bases for V and 6 bases for J; bases not matched to a gene: 8. The germline V gene encodes CDR1 ENHRY and CDR2 SYGVKD. The CDR3 sequence is 15 residues long. As DNA, the CDR3 is TGTGCCATCAGTGATCAGGGGGGGACGGGTCAGCCCCAGCATTTT. This codes for CAISDQGGTGQPQHF.

This clonotype was observed a few times. The rearrangement links TRBV7-9 to TRBJ2-5, with a weak D call TRBD2 (5 bases). Germline CDR1 SEHNR, CDR2 FQNEAQ (reference sequence). V was pared by 5 bases and J by 4 bases, with 11 bases between. The CDR3 length is 13 residues. CDR3 loop: CASSQLGVETQYF. The CDR3 DNA is TGTGCCAGCAGCCAACTCGGGGTAGAGACCCAGTACTTC.